Shown below are 31 T cell receptor beta chains from a single sample sequenced in a study of PD-1 blockade in classical Hodgkin lymphoma. Only in-frame clones appear in the TCRdb table, and some are missing; sequencing was by immunoSEQ multiplex PCR. In the table there are approximately 25,000 clones, about 90% of which are singletons. This sample's time point: newly diagnosed, previously untreated cHL patient sample. It was by magnetic negative selection that CD4+ T cells were purified from thawed PBMCs. Sequencing used CD4+ T cells from blood. These receptors were collected from a human donor with classical Hodgkin lymphoma.

This chain connects TRBV7-2 to TRBJ2-5, with 7 bases matching TRBD1. The CDR3 loop spans 13 amino acids. J lost 5 bases, V lost 5 bases, and 5 bases had no gene match. Germline V lookup: CDR1 SGHTA, CDR2 FQGNSA. This CDR3 is CASSRDRAETQYF. The CDR3 region has the DNA TGTGCCAGCAGCCGCGACAGGGCGGAGACCCAGTACTTC. Based on the CDR3 plus reference TRBV7-2 and TRBJ2-5, the full variable domain is GAGVSQSPSNKVTEKGKDVELRCDPISGHTALYWYRQSLGQGLEFLIYFQGNSAPDKSGLPSDRFSAERTGGSVSTLTIQRTQQEDSAVYLCASSRDRAETQYFGPGTRLLVL.

The chain combines TRBV7-3 with TRBJ2-5; TRBD1 is a possible D gene (6 bases). CDR3 length: 15 residues. The germline V and J ends were trimmed by 1 base and 2 bases, with 11 bases remaining between them. CDR1 is SGHTA and CDR2 is FQGTGA in the germline V gene. This chain's CDR3 is CASSLMAGEQETQYF. The CDR3 bases are TGTGCCAGCAGCTTAATGGCAGGGGAACAAGAGACCCAGTACTTC.

The V call is TRBV6-5, the J call TRBJ2-5; 10 nucleotides match TRBD2. The CDR3 is made up of 14 amino acids. The ends lost 4 bases at V and 5 bases at J; junction bases unmatched: 4. The germline V gene has CDR1 MNHEY and CDR2 SVGAGI. The CDR3 is CASSSSGGTETQYF. In DNA form, the CDR3 reads TGTGCCAGCAGTTCTAGCGGGGGTACTGAGACCCAGTACTTC.

The V and J genes are TRBV7-9 and TRBJ2-7, with D uncertain. Trimming stripped 1 base from V and 5 bases from J, with 18 bases between. CDR1 is SEHNR, CDR2 FQNEAQ, per germline (reference sequence). This CDR3 region has 16 residues. This CDR3 is CASSLVGGVILNEQYF. The CDR3, as DNA: TGTGCCAGCAGCTTAGTAGGCGGCGTCATCCTGAACGAGCAGTACTTC.

The chain links TRBV11-3 to TRBJ2-1, with TRBD2 as a possible D gene (6 bases). V gave up 3 bases and J gave up 5 bases, with 11 bases separating them. The CDR3 covers 14 residues. Germline V gives CDR1 SGHNT, CDR2 YENEEA. The CDR3 reads CASSLSGGNNEQFF. In DNA, the CDR3 is TGTGCCAGCAGCTTGTCCGGGGGTAACAATGAGCAGTTCTTC.

This rearrangement joins TRBV19 to TRBJ1-2; TRBD1 matches at 10 bases. The CDR3 extends over 16 amino acids. The V and J ends lost 3 bases and 6 bases, in that order; junction bases with no gene match: 10. CDR1 is LNHDA, CDR2 SQIVND, per germline (reference sequence). The CDR3 coding sequence is TGTGCCAGTAGTATGTTAACGGGGACAGGGGTTAATGGCTACACCTTC. Its translation is CASSMLTGTGVNGYTF.

This chain connects TRBV5-1 to TRBJ2-1; 12 bases map to TRBD2. The length of the CDR3 is 15 residues. Per the germline V gene, CDR1 is SGHRS and CDR2 is YFSETQ. J was trimmed by 8 bases and V by 3 bases; bases with no gene match: 6. The CDR3 DNA follows: TGCGCCAGCAGCTCACTAGCGGGGGGTTTGGATGAGCAGTTCTTC. Translation: CASSSLAGGLDEQFF. Full variable domain (remainder filled in from reference TRBV5-1 and TRBJ2-1): KAGVTQTPRYLIKTRGQQVTLSCSPISGHRSVSWYQQTPGQGLQFLFEYFSETQRNKGNFPGRFSGRQFSNSRSEMNVSTLELGDSALYLCASSSLAGGLDEQFFGPGTRLTVL.

The chain uses TRBV21-1 and TRBJ1-5; TRBD1, the table's D call, was not compared with the DNA. TRBV21-1 represents a pseudogene. This CDR3 has 19 residues. CDR3 sequence (DNA): TGTGCCAGCAGCAAAGCGGGTCGACAGGGGAGTGATAGCAATCAGCCCCAGCATTTT. Protein product: CASSKAGRQGSDSNQPQHF.

The CDR3 here is CAWEPGTSGVSEQFF. In nucleotides, the CDR3 is TGTGCCTGGGAGCCCGGGACTAGCGGGGTCAGTGAGCAGTTCTTC. The genes are TRBV30 and TRBJ2-1; 13 bases fit TRBD2. This CDR3 comprises 15 residues. The V and J ends lost 5 bases and 9 bases, in that order; junction bases with no gene match: 10. Looked up from germline, CDR1 is GTSNPN and CDR2 is SVGIG (reference sequence).

This sequence joins TRBV19 and TRBJ2-5, with 9 bases matching TRBD1. The CDR3 loop spans 15 amino acids. Germline CDR1 LNHDA, CDR2 SQIVND (reference sequence). Trimming took 7 bases from V and 4 from J; bases not matched to a gene: 10. This CDR3 reads CASTTRTGEGETQYF. The CDR3 DNA reads TGTGCCAGTACTACAAGGACAGGGGAGGGAGAGACCCAGTACTTC.

The gene calls are TRBV29-1 and TRBJ2-1; 10 nucleotides line up with TRBD2. Germline V gene data show CDR1 as SQVTM and CDR2 as ANQGSEA. The CDR3 totals 13 residues. The V and J ends lost 3 bases and 9 bases, in that order; junction bases with no gene match: 5. CDR3 sequence: CSVDRLAGVEQFF. The CDR3 DNA sequence: TGCAGCGTTGATAGGCTAGCGGGGGTTGAGCAGTTCTTC.

This clone has only one observation. V and J are TRBV2 and TRBJ1-5; D perhaps matches TRBD1 (5 bases). This CDR3 spans 14 amino acids. V lost 4 bases and J 4 bases, leaving 11 bases between the germline ends. Germline V gives CDR1 SNHLY, CDR2 FYNNEI. The CDR3 protein is CASSGLGTNQPQHF. The CDR3 coding sequence is TGTGCCAGCAGTGGATTGGGGACTAATCAGCCCCAGCATTTT.

V gene TRBV30 combines with J gene TRBJ1-1; D ambiguous. V lost 2 bases and J lost 5, with 15 bases in between. The CDR3 is made up of 14 amino acids. The germline V gene encodes CDR1 GTSNPN and CDR2 SVGIG (reference sequence). CDR3 region: CAWSPRARWTEAFF. The CDR3 coding sequence is TGTGCCTGGAGTCCTCGGGCCCGGTGGACTGAAGCTTTCTTT.

The table lists this clone with a count of one. The V call is TRBV7-9, the J call TRBJ2-7; no reliable D call. V was pared by 4 bases and J by 1 base, with 5 bases between. The CDR3 has 12 residues. Per the germline V gene, CDR1 is SEHNR and CDR2 is FQNEAQ (reference sequence). The CDR3 is CASSSTSYEQYF. The CDR3 DNA is TGTGCCAGCAGCTCAACTTCCTACGAGCAGTACTTC.

The V call is TRBV5-4, the J call TRBJ2-5; 10 bases fit TRBD1. The CDR3 has 15 residues. From germline, CDR1 is SGHNT and CDR2 YYREEE (reference sequence). Trimming took 4 bases from V and 3 from J; bases not matched to a gene: 6. CDR3 sequence reads: CASSGRQGAEETQYF. The CDR3 coding sequence is TGTGCCAGCAGCGGGAGACAGGGGGCAGAAGAGACCCAGTACTTC.

This rearrangement joins TRBV6-5 to TRBJ1-3; D call uncertain. Germline CDR1 MNHEY, CDR2 SVGAGI. Trimming removed 6 bases at V and 0 bases at J, with 9 bases between. The CDR3 loop spans 14 amino acids. Here the CDR3 reads CASSTYISGNTIYF. The CDR3 DNA is TGTGCCAGCAGCACTTATATCTCTGGAAACACCATATATTTT.

The chain uses TRBV5-5 and TRBJ2-7, with D maybe TRBD2 (6 bases). Germline V gene lookup returns CDR1 SGHKS and CDR2 YYEKEE (reference sequence). This CDR3 is 16 amino acids long. The V end lost 4 bases, the J end lost 3 bases, and 20 bases lay between the germline ends. CDR3 loop: CASSATHLAGSYEQYF. Here the CDR3 DNA reads TGTGCCAGCAGCGCCACCCACCTCGCGGGGAGCTACGAGCAGTACTTC.

CDR3 region: CASSRRAGDTDTQYF. Here the CDR3 DNA reads TGTGCCAGCAGCCGACGGGCAGGAGACACAGATACGCAGTATTTT. The chain has TRBV6-6 and TRBJ2-3; no definite D call. This CDR3 is 15 amino acids long. V lost 6 bases, J lost 2 bases, and 15 bases lay in between. Germline values: CDR1 MNHNY, CDR2 SVGAGI (reference sequence).

The V gene is TRBV15, the J gene TRBJ1-5, with no clear D. Germline V gene lookup returns CDR1 LNHNV and CDR2 YYDKDF (reference sequence). V gave up 0 bases and J gave up 6 bases, with 9 bases separating them. This CDR3 is 14 amino acids long. Here the CDR3 reads CATSRDLVPQPQHF. CDR3 DNA: TGTGCCACCAGCAGAGATCTTGTACCTCAGCCCCAGCATTTT.

The gene calls are TRBV30 and TRBJ2-2; D may be TRBD2 (6 bases). CDR3 size: 12 residues. Germline V gene lookup returns CDR1 GTSNPN and CDR2 SVGIG (reference sequence). Trimming cost V 0 bases and J 16 bases, with 15 bases left between them. CDR3: CAWSVRQAGTFF. CDR3 sequence (DNA): TGTGCCTGGAGTGTACGGCAGGCGGGGACGTTTTTT.

The V and J genes are TRBV28 and TRBJ1-4, with D uncertain. V lost 4 bases to trimming and J lost 7 bases, with 16 bases between them. Germline CDR1 and CDR2: MDHEN and SYDVKM. The CDR3 extends over 15 amino acids. The CDR3 here is CASSSRTSRSEKLFF. The CDR3 DNA sequence: TGTGCCAGCAGTTCCCGGACCTCAAGGAGTGAAAAACTGTTTTTT.

The genes are TRBV29-1 and TRBJ1-1, with D unresolved. Deletions cut 6 bases from V and 1 base from J, with 18 bases between. The CDR3 has 15 amino acids. Germline CDR1 and CDR2: SQVTM and ANQGSEA. This CDR3 reads CSVQRAGNPNTEAFF. The CDR3 nucleotides are TGCAGCGTCCAACGAGCCGGAAACCCGAACACTGAAGCTTTCTTT.

V and J are TRBV2 and TRBJ1-2, with D unresolved. Germline V gives CDR1 SNHLY, CDR2 FYNNEI. The V end lost 1 base, the J end lost 6 bases, and 12 bases lay between the germline ends. CDR3 length equals 14 residues. CDR3 nucleotide sequence: TGTGCCAGCAGTGAAGTTAGTGGGCCCCATGGCTACACCTTC. Its translation: CASSEVSGPHGYTF. Filled out from reference TRBV2 and TRBJ1-2, the complete variable domain reads EPEVTQTPSHQVTQMGQEVILRCVPISNHLYFYWYRQILGQKVEFLVSFYNNEISEKSEIFDDQFSVERPDGSNFTLKIRSTKLEDSAMYFCASSEVSGPHGYTFGSGTRLTVV.

The V call is TRBV5-5, the J call TRBJ2-5; D not certain. Germline V lookup: CDR1 SGHKS, CDR2 YYEKEE (reference sequence). The CDR3 runs 14 residues. With 0 bases removed from V and 4 bases from J, the gap between germline ends came to 10 bases. The CDR3 DNA is TGTGCCAGCAGCTTGGTGTCAGCGATAGAGACCCAGTACTTC. Protein: CASSLVSAIETQYF.

The chain combines TRBV5-4 with TRBJ1-2; TRBD1 matches 7 bases. This CDR3 is built from 15 residues. The junction had 8 bases not matched to a gene; V was cut back by 4 bases and J by 2 bases. Germline assignment: CDR1 SGHNT and CDR2 YYREEE (reference sequence). The chain's CDR3 is CASSQLRDSNYGYTF. Written as DNA, the CDR3 is TGTGCCAGCAGCCAACTGAGGGACAGCAACTATGGCTACACCTTC.

The chain recombines TRBV4-3 with TRBJ2-3; no clear D. Deletions cut 0 bases from V and 1 base from J, with 11 bases between. Germline V gene sequence: CDR1 LGHNA, CDR2 YSLEER. The CDR3 totals 16 residues. This CDR3 reads CASSQEFVRRTDTQYF. The CDR3, as DNA: TGCGCCAGCAGCCAAGAATTTGTCAGACGCACAGATACGCAGTATTTT.

The genes are TRBV5-4 and TRBJ2-3; D gene ambiguous. CDR1 is SGHNT and CDR2 is YYREEE in the germline V gene (reference sequence). The V and J ends lost 5 bases and 3 bases respectively, with 19 bases between them. The CDR3 loop spans 16 amino acids. This CDR3 is CASRYEASLVTDTQYF. CDR3 nucleotides: TGTGCCAGCAGATATGAGGCCTCTCTGGTTACAGATACGCAGTATTTT.

The genes are TRBV9 and TRBJ1-2, with 9 positions matching TRBD1. Germline loops: CDR1 SGDLS, CDR2 YYNGEE. CDR3 length equals 19 residues. The V segment lost 0 bases and the J segment 3 bases; nucleotides outside the gene matches: 15. The CDR3 reads CASSVDPRWDRDNYYGYTF. The DNA of the CDR3 is TGTGCCAGCAGCGTAGATCCTAGGTGGGACAGGGATAATTACTATGGCTACACCTTC.

The chain recombines TRBV4-3 with TRBJ2-1; D might be TRBD2 (6 bases). This CDR3 comprises 16 residues. Germline-derived CDR1 and CDR2 are LGHNA and YSLEER. Trimming stripped 2 bases from V and 9 bases from J, with 20 bases between. The CDR3 sequence: CASSQHAPFLEGEQFF. In DNA, the CDR3 is TGCGCCAGCAGCCAACATGCCCCTTTCCTGGAGGGTGAGCAGTTCTTC.

The V gene is TRBV10-3, the J gene TRBJ2-7; TRBD1 aligns across 8 bases. This CDR3 is 14 amino acids long. The V and J ends lost 3 bases and 4 bases, in that order; junction bases with no gene match: 5. CDR1 and CDR2 from the germline V gene are ENHRY and SYGVKD. In DNA, the CDR3 is TGTGCCATCAGTGATCGGACAGGGATATACGAGCAGTACTTC. This gives the protein CAISDRTGIYEQYF.

The chain is built from TRBV5-8 and TRBJ2-7, with D possibly TRBD1 on 9 matching bases. Trimming left V 4 bases short and J 4 bases short, with 18 bases between. Germline values: CDR1 SGHTS, CDR2 YDEGEE. This CDR3 contains 15 residues. The CDR3 DNA reads as TGTGCCAGCAGCCGCGGGGGGACAGGGAGTTACGAGCAGTACTTC. This gives the protein CASSRGGTGSYEQYF.